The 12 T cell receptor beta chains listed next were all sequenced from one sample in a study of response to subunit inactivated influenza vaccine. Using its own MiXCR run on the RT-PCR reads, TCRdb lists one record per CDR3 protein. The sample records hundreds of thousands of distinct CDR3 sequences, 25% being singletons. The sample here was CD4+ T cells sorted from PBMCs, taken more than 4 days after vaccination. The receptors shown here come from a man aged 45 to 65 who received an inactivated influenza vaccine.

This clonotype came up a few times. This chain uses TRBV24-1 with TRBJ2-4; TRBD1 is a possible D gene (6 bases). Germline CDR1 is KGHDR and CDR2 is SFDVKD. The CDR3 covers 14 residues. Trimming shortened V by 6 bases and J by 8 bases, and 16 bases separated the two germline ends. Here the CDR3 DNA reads TGTGCCACCAGTCCCGGACAGCAAGGGGACATTCAGTACTTC. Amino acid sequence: CATSPGQQGDIQYF.

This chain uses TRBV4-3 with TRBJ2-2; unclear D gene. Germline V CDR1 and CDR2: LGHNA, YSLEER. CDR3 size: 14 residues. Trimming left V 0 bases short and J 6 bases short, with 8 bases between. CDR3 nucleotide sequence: TGCGCCAGCAGCCAAGATCTGTTGGCCGGGGAGCTGTTTTTT. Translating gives CASSQDLLAGELFF.

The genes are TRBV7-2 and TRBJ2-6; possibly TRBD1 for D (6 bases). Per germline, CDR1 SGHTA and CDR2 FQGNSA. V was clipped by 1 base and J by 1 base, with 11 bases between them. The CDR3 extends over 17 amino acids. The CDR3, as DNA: TGTGCCAGCAGCTTAGTAACAGGGCTATCTGGGGCCAACGTCCTGACTTTC. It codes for CASSLVTGLSGANVLTF.

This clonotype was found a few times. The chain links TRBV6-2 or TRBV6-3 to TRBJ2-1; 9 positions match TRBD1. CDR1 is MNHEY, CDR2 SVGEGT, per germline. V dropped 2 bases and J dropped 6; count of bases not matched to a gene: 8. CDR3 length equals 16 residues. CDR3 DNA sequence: TGTGCCAGCAGTTACAACCCCGGGACAGGGAGCAATGAGCAGTTCTTC. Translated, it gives CASSYNPGTGSNEQFF.

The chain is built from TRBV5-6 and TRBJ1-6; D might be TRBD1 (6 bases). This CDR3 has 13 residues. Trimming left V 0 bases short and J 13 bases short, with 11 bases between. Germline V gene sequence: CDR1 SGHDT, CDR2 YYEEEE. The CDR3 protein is CASSLAGGGPLHF. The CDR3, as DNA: TGTGCCAGCAGCTTGGCCGGGGGGGGCCCCCTCCACTTT.

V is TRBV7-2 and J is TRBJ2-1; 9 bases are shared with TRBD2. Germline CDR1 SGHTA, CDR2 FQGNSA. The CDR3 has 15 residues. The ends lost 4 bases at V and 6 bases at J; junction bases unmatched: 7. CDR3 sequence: CASSSRLAASNEQFF. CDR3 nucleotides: TGTGCCAGCAGCTCCCGACTAGCGGCCTCCAATGAGCAGTTCTTC. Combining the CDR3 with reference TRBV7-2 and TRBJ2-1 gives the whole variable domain GAGVSQSPSNKVTEKGKDVELRCDPISGHTALYWYRQSLGQGLEFLIYFQGNSAPDKSGLPSDRFSAERTGGSVSTLTIQRTQQEDSAVYLCASSSRLAASNEQFFGPGTRLTVL.

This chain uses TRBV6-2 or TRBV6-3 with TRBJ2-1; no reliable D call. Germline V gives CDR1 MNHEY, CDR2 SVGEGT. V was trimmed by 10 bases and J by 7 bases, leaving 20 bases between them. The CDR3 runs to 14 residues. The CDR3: CATTRPPGLNEQFF. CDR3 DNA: TGTGCCACCACACGCCCGCCGGGCCTGAATGAGCAGTTCTTC.

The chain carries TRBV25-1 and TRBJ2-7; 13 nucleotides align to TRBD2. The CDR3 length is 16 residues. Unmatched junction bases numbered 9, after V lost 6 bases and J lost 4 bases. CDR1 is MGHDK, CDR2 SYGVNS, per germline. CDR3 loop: CASRSRTSGSAYEQYF. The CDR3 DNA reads TGTGCCAGCAGGTCTCGGACTAGCGGGAGCGCATACGAGCAGTACTTC.

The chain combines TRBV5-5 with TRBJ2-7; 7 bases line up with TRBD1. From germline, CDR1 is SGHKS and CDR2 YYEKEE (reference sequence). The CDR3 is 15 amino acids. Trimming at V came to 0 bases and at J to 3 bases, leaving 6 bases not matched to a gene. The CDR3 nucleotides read TGTGCCAGCAGCTTGGGACAGGGTGGGTACTACGAGCAGTACTTC. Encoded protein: CASSLGQGGYYEQYF.

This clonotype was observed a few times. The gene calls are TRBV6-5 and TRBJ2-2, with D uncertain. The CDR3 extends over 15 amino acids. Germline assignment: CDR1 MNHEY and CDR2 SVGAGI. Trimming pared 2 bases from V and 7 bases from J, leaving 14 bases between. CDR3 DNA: TGTGCCAGCAGTTACCCACCCCAGGCTGGCGGGGAGCTGTTTTTT. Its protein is CASSYPPQAGGELFF.

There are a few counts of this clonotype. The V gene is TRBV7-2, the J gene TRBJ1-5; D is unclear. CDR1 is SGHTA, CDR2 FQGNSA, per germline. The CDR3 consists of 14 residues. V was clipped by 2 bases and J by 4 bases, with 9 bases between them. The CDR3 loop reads CASSLLAENQPQHF. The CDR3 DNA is TGTGCCAGCAGCTTATTAGCAGAGAATCAGCCCCAGCATTTT.

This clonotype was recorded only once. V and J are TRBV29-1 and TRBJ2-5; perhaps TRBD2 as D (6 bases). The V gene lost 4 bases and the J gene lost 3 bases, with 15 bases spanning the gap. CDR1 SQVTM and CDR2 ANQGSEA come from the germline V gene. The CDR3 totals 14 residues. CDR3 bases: TGCAGCGTTGGGTCTTCCGGCGGGGAAGAGACCCAGTACTTC. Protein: CSVGSSGGEETQYF.